What follows are 10 T cell receptor beta chains derived from one specimen sequenced in a study of T cells in Graves' hyperthyroidism and ophthalmopathy. Amplification targeted TCR beta CDR3 regions from RNA transcripts. A set of HTBI primers served as the primers for a first-round RT-PCR of the TCR CDR3. TCRdb re-called the multiplex PCR reads with MiXCR, one entry per CDR3 protein. In the table there are hundreds of thousands of distinct CDR3 sequences, approximately 25% of which are singletons. The sequenced material came from blood. The receptors derive from a woman aged 30 to 39 with Graves' ophthalmopathy.

This clonotype turned up a few times. Mismatch with germline at one junction end may stem from a read error. V usage is TRBV27 and J usage is TRBJ1-1; TRBD1 is a possible D gene (6 bases). The CDR3 spans 15 residues. From germline, CDR1 is MNHEY and CDR2 SMNVEV (reference sequence). CDR3 region: CASSLTLGQTTEACF. CDR3 in DNA: TGTGCCAGCAGTCTAACTTTAGGACAGACCACTGAAGCTTGCTTT.

V is TRBV6-5 and J is TRBJ1-1; unclear D gene. Germline loops: CDR1 MNHEY, CDR2 SVGAGI. This CDR3 has 12 residues. Trimming stripped 4 bases from V and 11 bases from J, with 14 bases between. CDR3 DNA: TGTGCCAGCAGTTGCGGCCAGCGTGATGCTTTCTTT. Translation: CASSCGQRDAFF.

In its sample, this clonotype was seen many times. The V call is TRBV6-2 or TRBV6-3, the J call TRBJ1-5; 7 bases are shared with TRBD1. The germline CDR1 and CDR2 sequences are MNHEY and SVGEGT. This CDR3 region has 16 residues. Losses at the gene ends were 2 bases for V and 5 bases for J; bases not matched to a gene: 9. CDR3 coding DNA: TGTGCCAGCAGTTACGTGACAGGGAGGATTGATCAGCCCCAGCATTTT. The encoded protein is CASSYVTGRIDQPQHF.

The table lists this clonotype with a few counts. In DNA, the CDR3 is TGCAGTGCCCTGGGACAGGAAATGATTGATGAAGCTTTCTTT. Translating it yields CSALGQEMIDEAFF. This chain uses TRBV20-1 with TRBJ1-1; 8 bases fit TRBD1. Unmatched junction bases numbered 13, after V lost 6 bases and J lost 7 bases. Looked up from germline, CDR1 is DFQATT and CDR2 is SNEGSKA (reference sequence). The CDR3 consists of 14 residues.

This clonotype was counted ten times or more. The V gene is TRBV27, the J gene TRBJ2-5; TRBD1 matches at 8 bases. V trimming: 8 bases; J trimming: 8 bases; junction bases outside the gene matches: 13. This CDR3 spans 14 amino acids. Germline-derived CDR1 and CDR2 are MNHEY and SMNVEV (reference sequence). The CDR3 DNA reads as TGTGCCAGCGGACAGGGAGTTTGGGGAGACACCCAGTACTTC. Amino acid sequence: CASGQGVWGDTQYF.

Worth noting for this clonotype: A single base separates this from a much larger clone, so it may be a read error. The genes are TRBV6-1 and TRBJ1-1, with TRBD1 as a possible D gene (5 bases). V was pared by 6 bases and J by 4 bases, with 15 bases between. This CDR3 has 14 amino acids. Germline V lookup: CDR1 MNHNS, CDR2 SASEGT. The CDR3 protein is CASRTRAEGTEAFF. The CDR3 DNA reads as TGTGCCAGCAGAACCAGGGCAGAGGGCACTGAAGCTTTCTTT.

J is TRBJ1-1 and V is TRBV6-1; TRBD1 might be the D (5 bases). V was pared by 3 bases and J by 4 bases, with 18 bases between. CDR3 length: 16 amino acids. Germline CDR1 and CDR2: MNHNS and SASEGT. The CDR3 sequence: CASSDPTLTASTEAFF. DNA of the CDR3: TGTGCCAGCAGTGATCCTACCCTGACAGCGAGCACTGAAGCTTTCTTT.

This clonotype was recorded at least ten times. This chain joins TRBV5-1 and TRBJ1-1; the D gene is possibly TRBD1 (5 bases). Looked up from germline, CDR1 is SGHRS and CDR2 is YFSETQ. This CDR3 region has 16 residues. V was clipped by 0 bases and J by 3 bases, with 15 bases between them. The CDR3 coding sequence is TGCGCCAGCAGCTTGGAGGCCAGGGCAGAGGACACTGAAGCTTTCTTT. It is translated as CASSLEARAEDTEAFF. The complete variable domain, with remaining parts taken from reference TRBV5-1 and TRBJ1-1, reads KAGVTQTPRYLIKTRGQQVTLSCSPISGHRSVSWYQQTPGQGLQFLFEYFSETQRNKGNFPGRFSGRQFSNSRSEMNVSTLELGDSALYLCASSLEARAEDTEAFFGQGTRLTVV.

This clonotype has just a few counts. The chain joins TRBV5-1 to TRBJ1-2; D is unclear. Germline V gene data show CDR1 as SGHRS and CDR2 as YFSETQ. Trimming took 0 bases from V and 4 from J, leaving 16 bases between them. The CDR3 is made up of 16 amino acids. The CDR3 DNA sequence: TGCGCCAGCAGCTTGGATGGAGGCGGAGCTCTCTATGGCTACACCTTC. It codes for CASSLDGGGALYGYTF.

The chain links TRBV27 to TRBJ2-7, with 7 bases lining up with TRBD1. This CDR3 spans 12 amino acids. CDR1 is MNHEY and CDR2 is SMNVEV in the germline V gene (reference sequence). V lost 6 bases, J lost 8 bases, and 7 bases stayed unmatched. The CDR3: CASSPTGNKQYF. The CDR3, as DNA: TGTGCCAGCAGCCCGACAGGGAACAAGCAGTACTTC.